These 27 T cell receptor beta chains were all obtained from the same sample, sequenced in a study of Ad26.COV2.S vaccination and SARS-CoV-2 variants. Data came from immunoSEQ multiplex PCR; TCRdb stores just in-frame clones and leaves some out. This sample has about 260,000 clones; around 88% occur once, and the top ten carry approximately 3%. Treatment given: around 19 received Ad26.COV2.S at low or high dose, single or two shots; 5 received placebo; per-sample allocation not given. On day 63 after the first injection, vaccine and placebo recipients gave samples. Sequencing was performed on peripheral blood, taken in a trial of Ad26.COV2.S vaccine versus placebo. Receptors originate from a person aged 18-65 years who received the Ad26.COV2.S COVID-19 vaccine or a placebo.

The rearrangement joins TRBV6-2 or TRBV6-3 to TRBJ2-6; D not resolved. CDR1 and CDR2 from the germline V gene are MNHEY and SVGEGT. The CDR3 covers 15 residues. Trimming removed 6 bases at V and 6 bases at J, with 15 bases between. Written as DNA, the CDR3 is TGTGCCAGCAGCCGCCTGATCGGTGCGGCCAACGTCCTGACTTTC. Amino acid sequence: CASSRLIGAANVLTF.

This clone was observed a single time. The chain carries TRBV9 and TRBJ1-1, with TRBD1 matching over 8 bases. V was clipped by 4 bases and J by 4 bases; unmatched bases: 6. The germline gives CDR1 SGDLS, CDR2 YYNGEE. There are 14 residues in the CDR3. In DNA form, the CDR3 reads TGTGCCAGCAGCCAGGGGGCGGGACGCACTGAAGCTTTCTTT. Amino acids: CASSQGAGRTEAFF.

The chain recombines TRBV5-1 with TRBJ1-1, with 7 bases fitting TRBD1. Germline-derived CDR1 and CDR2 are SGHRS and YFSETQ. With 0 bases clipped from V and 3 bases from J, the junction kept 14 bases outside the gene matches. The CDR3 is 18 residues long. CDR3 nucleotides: TGCGCCAGCAGCTTGGCCAACTACCGACAGGGTGGGGACACTGAAGCTTTCTTT. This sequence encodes CASSLANYRQGGDTEAFF.

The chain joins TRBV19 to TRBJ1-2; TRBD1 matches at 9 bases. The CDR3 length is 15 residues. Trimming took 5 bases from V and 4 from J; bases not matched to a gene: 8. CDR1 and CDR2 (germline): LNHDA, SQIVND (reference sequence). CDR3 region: CASSLTGGFGYGYTF. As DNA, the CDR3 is TGTGCCAGTAGTTTAACAGGGGGCTTTGGCTATGGCTACACCTTC. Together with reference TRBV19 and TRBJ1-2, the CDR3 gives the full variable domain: DGGITQSPKYLFRKEGQNVTLSCEQNLNHDAMYWYRQDPGQGLRLIYYSQIVNDFQKGDIAEGYSVSREKKESFPLTVTSAQKNPTAFYLCASSLTGGFGYGYTFGSGTRLTVV.

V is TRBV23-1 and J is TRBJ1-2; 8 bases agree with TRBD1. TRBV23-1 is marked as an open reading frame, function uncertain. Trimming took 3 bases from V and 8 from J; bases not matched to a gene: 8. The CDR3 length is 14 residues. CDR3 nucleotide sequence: TGCGCCAGCAGTCATTTACAGGGGGTGGGCGGCTACACCTTC. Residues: CASSHLQGVGGYTF.

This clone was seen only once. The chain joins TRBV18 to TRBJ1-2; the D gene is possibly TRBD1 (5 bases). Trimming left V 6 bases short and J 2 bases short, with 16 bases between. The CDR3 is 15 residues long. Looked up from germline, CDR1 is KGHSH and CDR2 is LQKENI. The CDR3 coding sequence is TGTGCCAGCTCGGCTGATGGGGACGGCAACTATGGCTACACCTTC. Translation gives CASSADGDGNYGYTF.

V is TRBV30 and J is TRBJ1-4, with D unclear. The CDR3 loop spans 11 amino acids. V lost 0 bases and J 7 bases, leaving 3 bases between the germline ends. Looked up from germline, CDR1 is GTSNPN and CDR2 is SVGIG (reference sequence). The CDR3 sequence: CAWSVSEKLFF. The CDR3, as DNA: TGTGCCTGGAGTGTAAGTGAAAAACTGTTTTTT. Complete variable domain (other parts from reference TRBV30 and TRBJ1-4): SQTIHQWPATLVQPVGSPLSLECTVEGTSNPNLYWYRQAAGRGLQLLFYSVGIGQISSEVPQNLSASRPQDRQFILSSKKLLLSDSGFYLCAWSVSEKLFFGSGTQLSVL.

This CDR3 reads CASSTPGTNNEQFF. The DNA of the CDR3 is TGTGCCAGCAGCACCCCCGGGACTAACAATGAGCAGTTCTTC. The genes are TRBV7-2 and TRBJ2-1; 7 bases align to TRBD2. The CDR3 runs 14 residues. With V trimmed by 5 bases and J by 5 bases, 6 bases remained unmatched. CDR1 and CDR2 from the germline V gene are SGHTA and FQGNSA.

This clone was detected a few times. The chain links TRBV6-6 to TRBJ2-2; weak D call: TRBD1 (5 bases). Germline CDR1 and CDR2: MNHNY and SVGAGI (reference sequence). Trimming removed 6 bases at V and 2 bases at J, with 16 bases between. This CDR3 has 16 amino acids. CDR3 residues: CASSDGGRVNTGELFF. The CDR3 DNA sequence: TGTGCCAGCAGCGACGGCGGCAGGGTAAACACCGGGGAGCTGTTTTTT.

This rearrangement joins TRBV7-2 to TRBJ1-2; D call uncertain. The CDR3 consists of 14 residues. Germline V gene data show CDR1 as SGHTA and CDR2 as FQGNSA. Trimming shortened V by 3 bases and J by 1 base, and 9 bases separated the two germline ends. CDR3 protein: CASSFYTDNYGYTF. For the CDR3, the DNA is TGTGCCAGCAGCTTCTACACCGATAACTATGGCTACACCTTC.

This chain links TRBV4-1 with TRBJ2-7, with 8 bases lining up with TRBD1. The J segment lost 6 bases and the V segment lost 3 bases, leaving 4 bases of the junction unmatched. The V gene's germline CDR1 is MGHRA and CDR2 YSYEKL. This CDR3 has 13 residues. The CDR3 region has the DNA TGCGCCAGCAGCCAGGACAGGGCGGTCGAGCAGTACTTC. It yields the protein CASSQDRAVEQYF.

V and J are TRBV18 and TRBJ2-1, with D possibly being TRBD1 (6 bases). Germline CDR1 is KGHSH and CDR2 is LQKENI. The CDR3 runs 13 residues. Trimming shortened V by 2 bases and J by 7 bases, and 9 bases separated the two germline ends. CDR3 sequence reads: CASSPNRANEQFF. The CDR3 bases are TGTGCCAGCTCACCAAACAGGGCTAATGAGCAGTTCTTC.

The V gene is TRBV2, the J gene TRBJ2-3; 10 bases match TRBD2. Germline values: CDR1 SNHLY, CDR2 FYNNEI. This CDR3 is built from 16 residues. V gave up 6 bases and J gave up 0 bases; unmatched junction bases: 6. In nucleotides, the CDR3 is TGTGCCAGCAGAACCGGACTAGCGGCTAGCACAGATACGCAGTATTTT. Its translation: CASRTGLAASTDTQYF.

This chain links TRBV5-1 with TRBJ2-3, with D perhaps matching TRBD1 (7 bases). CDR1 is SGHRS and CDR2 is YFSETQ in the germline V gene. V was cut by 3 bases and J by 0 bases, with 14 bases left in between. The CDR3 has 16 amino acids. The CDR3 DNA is TGCGCCAGCAGCTCGGCGGGACAGCCTAGCACAGATACGCAGTATTTT. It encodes CASSSAGQPSTDTQYF.

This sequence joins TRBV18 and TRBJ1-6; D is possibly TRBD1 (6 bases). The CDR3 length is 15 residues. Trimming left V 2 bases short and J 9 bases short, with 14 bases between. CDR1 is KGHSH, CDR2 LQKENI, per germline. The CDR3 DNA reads TGTGCCAGCTCACCAGGGGGGGCAAATAGTTCACCCCTCCACTTT. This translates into CASSPGGANSSPLHF.

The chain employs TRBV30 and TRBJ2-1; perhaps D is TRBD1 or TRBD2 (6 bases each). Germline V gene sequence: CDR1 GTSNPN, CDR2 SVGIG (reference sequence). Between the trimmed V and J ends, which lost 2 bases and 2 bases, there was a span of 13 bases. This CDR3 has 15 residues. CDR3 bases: TGTGCCTGGAGTTCACCTCGGGGGCCCTACAATGAGCAGTTCTTC. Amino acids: CAWSSPRGPYNEQFF.

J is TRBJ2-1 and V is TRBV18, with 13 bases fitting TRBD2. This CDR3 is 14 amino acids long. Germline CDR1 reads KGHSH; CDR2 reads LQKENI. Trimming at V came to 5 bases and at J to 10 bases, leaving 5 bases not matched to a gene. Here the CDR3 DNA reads TGTGCCAGCTCAACTAGCGGGGGGGCACGGGAGCAGTTCTTC. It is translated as CASSTSGGAREQFF.

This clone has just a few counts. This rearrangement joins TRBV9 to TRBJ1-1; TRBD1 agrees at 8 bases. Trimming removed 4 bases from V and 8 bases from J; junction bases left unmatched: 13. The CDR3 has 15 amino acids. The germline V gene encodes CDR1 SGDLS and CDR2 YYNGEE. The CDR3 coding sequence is TGTGCCAGCAGCAAAGTGGGACAGGCCCTCGGGGAAGCTTTCTTT. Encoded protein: CASSKVGQALGEAFF.

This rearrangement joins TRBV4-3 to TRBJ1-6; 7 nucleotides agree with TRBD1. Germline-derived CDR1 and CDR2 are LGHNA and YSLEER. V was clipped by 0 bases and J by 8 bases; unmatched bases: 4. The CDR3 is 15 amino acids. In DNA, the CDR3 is TGCGCCAGCAGCCAAGAGGGACAGTTCGATTCACCCCTCCACTTT. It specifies CASSQEGQFDSPLHF.

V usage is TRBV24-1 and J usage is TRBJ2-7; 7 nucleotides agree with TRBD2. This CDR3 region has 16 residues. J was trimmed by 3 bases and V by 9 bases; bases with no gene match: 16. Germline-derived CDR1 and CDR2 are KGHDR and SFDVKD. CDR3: CATAVHMLAVRYEQYV. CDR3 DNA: TGTGCCACCGCAGTCCATATGCTAGCGGTCCGCTACGAGCAGTACGTC.

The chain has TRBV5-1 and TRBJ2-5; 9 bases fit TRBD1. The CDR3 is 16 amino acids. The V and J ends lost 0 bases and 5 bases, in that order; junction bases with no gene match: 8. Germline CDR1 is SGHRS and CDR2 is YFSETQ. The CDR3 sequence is CASSLASGTGWETQYF. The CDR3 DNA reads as TGCGCCAGCAGCTTGGCCTCCGGGACAGGGTGGGAGACCCAGTACTTC.

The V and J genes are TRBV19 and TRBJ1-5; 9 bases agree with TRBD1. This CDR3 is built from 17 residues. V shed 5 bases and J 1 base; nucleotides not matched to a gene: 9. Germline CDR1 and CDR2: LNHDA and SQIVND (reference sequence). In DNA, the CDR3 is TGTGCCAGTAGTCCCTCCGGGACAGGGCTAAGCAATCAGCCCCAGCATTTT. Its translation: CASSPSGTGLSNQPQHF. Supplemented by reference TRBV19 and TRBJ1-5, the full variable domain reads DGGITQSPKYLFRKEGQNVTLSCEQNLNHDAMYWYRQDPGQGLRLIYYSQIVNDFQKGDIAEGYSVSREKKESFPLTVTSAQKNPTAFYLCASSPSGTGLSNQPQHFGDGTRLSIL.

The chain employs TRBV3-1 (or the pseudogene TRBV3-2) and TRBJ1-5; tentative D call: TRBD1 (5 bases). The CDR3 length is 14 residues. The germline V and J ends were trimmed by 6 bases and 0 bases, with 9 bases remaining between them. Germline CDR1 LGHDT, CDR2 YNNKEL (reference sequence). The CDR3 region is CASSRDPSNQPQHF. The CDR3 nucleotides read TGTGCCAGCAGTCGGGACCCTAGCAATCAGCCCCAGCATTTT.

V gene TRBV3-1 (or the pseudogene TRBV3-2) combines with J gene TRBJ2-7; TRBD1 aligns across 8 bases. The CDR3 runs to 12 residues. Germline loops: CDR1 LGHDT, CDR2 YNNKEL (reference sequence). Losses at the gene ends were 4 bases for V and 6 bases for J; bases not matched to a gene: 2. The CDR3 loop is CASSPQGAEQYF. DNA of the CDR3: TGTGCCAGCAGCCCTCAGGGGGCCGAGCAGTACTTC.

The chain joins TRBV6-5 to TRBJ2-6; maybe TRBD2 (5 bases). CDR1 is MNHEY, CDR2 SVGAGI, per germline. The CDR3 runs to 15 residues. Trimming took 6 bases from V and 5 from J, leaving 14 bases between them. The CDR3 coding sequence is TGTGCCAGCAGGGTCGGGGAGTTCTGGGCCAACGTCCTGACTTTC. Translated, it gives CASRVGEFWANVLTF.

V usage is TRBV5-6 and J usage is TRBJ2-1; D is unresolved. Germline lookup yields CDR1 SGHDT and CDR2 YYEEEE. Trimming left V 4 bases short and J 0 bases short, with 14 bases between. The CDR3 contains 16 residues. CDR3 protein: CASSQPLRSSYNEQFF. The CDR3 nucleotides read TGTGCCAGCAGCCAGCCCCTCAGGAGCTCCTACAATGAGCAGTTCTTC. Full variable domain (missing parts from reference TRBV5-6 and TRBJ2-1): DAGVTQSPTHLIKTRGQQVTLRCSPKSGHDTVSWYQQALGQGPQFIFQYYEEEERQRGNFPDRFSGHQFPNYSSELNVNALLLGDSALYLCASSQPLRSSYNEQFFGPGTRLTVL.

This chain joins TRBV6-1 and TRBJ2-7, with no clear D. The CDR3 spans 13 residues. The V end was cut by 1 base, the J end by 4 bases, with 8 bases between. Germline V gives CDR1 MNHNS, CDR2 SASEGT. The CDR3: CASSEGGLYEQYF. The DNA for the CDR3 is TGTGCCAGCAGTGAAGGGGGTCTTTACGAGCAGTACTTC.